This T cell receptor (beta chain) is drawn from a study of blood T cell repertoires in COVID-19. Study details: Samples taken during acute and convalescent COVID-19 were collected in the United States, Italy and Spain. The cDNA or gDNA used as material had been derived from T cells, B-cell-depleted T cells, or PBMCs.

Source study methods: Amplification of reference gene primers provided the estimated nucleated cell counts. Assay: immunoSEQ multiplex PCR; the TCRdb copy retains only in-frame clones and omits some. V, J and clone size are taken as reported in that table, and D and trimming were inferred from the DNA itself. Of over 150,000 clones listed, roughly 84% are singletons. The CDR3 is 14 residues long. V lost 2 bases and J lost 7; bases outside the gene matches: 7. In germline, CDR1 is SGHTA, CDR2 FQGNSA. The sequence came from a man aged 70 or older with active or convalescent COVID-19. Sample: peripheral blood. The chain is built from TRBV7-2 and TRBJ1-1; TRBD1 matches at 7 bases. CDR3 in amino acids: CASSLRFGDSEAFF. The DNA of the CDR3 is TGTGCCAGCAGCTTACGGTTTGGGGACAGTGAAGCTTTCTTT.